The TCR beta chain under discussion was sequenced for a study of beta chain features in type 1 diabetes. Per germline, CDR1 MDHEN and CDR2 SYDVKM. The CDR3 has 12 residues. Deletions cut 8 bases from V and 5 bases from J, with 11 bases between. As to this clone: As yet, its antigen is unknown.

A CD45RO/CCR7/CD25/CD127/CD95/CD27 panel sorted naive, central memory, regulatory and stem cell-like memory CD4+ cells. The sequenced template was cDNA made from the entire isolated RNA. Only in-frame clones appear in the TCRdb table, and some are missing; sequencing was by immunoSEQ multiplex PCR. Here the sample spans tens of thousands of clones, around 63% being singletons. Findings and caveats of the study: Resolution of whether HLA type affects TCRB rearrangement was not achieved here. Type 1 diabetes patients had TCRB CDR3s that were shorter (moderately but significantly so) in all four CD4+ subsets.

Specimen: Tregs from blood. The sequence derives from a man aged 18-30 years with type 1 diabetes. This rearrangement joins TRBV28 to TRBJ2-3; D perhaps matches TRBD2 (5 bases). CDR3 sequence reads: CASRTAGDTQYF. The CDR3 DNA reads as TGTGCCAGCCGTACCGCGGGAGATACGCAGTATTTT.